This is a list of T cell receptor beta chains from one sample in a study of T-cell reconstitution after alpha-beta-depleted transplantation in children. TCRdb reprocessed the PCR reads via MiXCR and lists one record per CDR3 protein. The table shows about 610,000 distinct CDR3 sequences, with roughly a tenth occurring only once. Sequenced material: PBMCs from the stem cell graft donor, taken from the stem cell graft. Source of these receptors: a human donor who donated a stem cell graft to a child with acute myeloid leukemia. Each CDR3 is given with its conserved first and last residue. The order of the fields is V gene, J gene, clone size, D gene, CDR3 DNA, CDR3 protein. The D gene is left open where the match is weak. The listing skips clone size in some rows; elsewhere it reads once, few, many or a size class.

TRBV6-1,TRBJ1-1,NA,NA,TGTGCCAGCAGCCGACAGGTGTGGAACACTGAAGCTTTCTTT,CASSRQVWNTEAFF
TRBV7-9,TRBJ2-1,few,NA,TGTGCCAGCAGCTTAGGCGGTGCGGGGTCCGATGAGCAGTTCTTC,CASSLGGAGSDEQFF
TRBV14,TRBJ2-1,many,TRBD2,TGTGCCAGCTCTAGGCTAGCGGTGCCCAATGAGCAGTTCTTC,CASSRLAVPNEQFF
TRBV5-1,TRBJ2-3,few,TRBD2,TGCGCCAGCAGCCCGGGACTAGCGGGAGGCTGGGGCACAGATACGCAGTATTTT,CASSPGLAGGWGTDTQYF
TRBV30,TRBJ2-7,NA,TRBD2,TGTGCCTGGAGTGATACTAGCGGGCCCTACGAGCAGTACTTC,CAWSDTSGPYEQYF
TRBV25-1,TRBJ1-6,few,TRBD1,TGTGCCAGCAGTGTACCGGGACAGGGGTCACCCCTCCACTTT,CASSVPGQGSPLHF
TRBV27,TRBJ2-7,NA,TRBD1,TGTGCCAGCAATCCTGGGACAGGGAATTACGAGCAGTACTTC,CASNPGTGNYEQYF
TRBV7-3,TRBJ1-1,few,NA,TGTGCCAGCAGCTCGACAGCATCGAACACTGAAGCTTTCTTT,CASSSTASNTEAFF
TRBV19,TRBJ1-5,once,NA,TGTGCCAGTAGTATGGGCAGGAATCAGCCCCAGCATTTT,CASSMGRNQPQHF
TRBV4-2,TRBJ2-7,NA,NA,TGTGCCAGCAGCCAAGCTAGGCAGCAGAGGAGGGGGGGCTACGAGCAGTACTTC,CASSQARQQRRGGYEQYF